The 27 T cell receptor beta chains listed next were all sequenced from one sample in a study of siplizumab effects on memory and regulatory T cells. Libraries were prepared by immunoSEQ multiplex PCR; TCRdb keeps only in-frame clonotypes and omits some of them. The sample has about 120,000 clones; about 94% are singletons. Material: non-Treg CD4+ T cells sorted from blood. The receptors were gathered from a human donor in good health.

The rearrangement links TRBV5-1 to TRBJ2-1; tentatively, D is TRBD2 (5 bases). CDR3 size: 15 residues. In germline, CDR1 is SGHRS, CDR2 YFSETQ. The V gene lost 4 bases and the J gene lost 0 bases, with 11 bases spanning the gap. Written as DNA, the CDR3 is TGCGCCAGCAGCCCAGGCGGGTTCTCCTACAATGAGCAGTTCTTC. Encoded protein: CASSPGGFSYNEQFF.

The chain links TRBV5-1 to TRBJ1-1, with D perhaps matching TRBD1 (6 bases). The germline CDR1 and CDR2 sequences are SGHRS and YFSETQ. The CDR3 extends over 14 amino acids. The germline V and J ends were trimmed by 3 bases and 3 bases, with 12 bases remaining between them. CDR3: CASSSGEGHTEAFF. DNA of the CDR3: TGCGCCAGCAGCTCAGGGGAGGGGCACACTGAAGCTTTCTTT.

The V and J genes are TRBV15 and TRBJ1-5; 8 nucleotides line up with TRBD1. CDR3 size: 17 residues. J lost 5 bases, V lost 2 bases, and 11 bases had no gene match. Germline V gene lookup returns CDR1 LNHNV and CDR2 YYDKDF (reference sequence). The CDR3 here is CATSRSEDREWYQPQHF. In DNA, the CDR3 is TGTGCCACCAGCAGATCTGAGGACAGGGAGTGGTATCAGCCCCAGCATTTT.

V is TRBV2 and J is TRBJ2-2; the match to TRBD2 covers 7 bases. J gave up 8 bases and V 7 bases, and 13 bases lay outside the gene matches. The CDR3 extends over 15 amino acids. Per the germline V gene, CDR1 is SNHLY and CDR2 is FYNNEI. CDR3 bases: TGTGCCAGCACTCGGGACGTGGGAGGGCCAGGGGAGCTGTTTTTT. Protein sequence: CASTRDVGGPGELFF.

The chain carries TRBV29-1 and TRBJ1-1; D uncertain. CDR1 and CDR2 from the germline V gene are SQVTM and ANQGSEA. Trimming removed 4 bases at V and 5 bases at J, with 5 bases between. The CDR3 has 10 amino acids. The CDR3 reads CSVATTEAFF. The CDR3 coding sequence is TGCAGCGTTGCGACTACTGAAGCTTTCTTT.

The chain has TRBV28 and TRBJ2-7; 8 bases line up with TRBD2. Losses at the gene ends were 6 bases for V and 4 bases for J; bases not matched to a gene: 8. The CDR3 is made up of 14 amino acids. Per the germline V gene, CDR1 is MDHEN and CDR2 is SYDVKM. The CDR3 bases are TGTGCCAGCAGCCTAAGCGGGAGAGGGTACGAGCAGTACTTC. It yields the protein CASSLSGRGYEQYF.

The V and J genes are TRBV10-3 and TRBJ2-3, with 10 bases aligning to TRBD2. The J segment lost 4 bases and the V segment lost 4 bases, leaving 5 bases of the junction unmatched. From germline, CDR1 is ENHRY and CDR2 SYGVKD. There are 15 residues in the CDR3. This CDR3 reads CAISGTSGGSDTQYF. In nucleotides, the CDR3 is TGTGCCATCAGTGGGACTAGCGGTGGCTCAGATACGCAGTATTTT.

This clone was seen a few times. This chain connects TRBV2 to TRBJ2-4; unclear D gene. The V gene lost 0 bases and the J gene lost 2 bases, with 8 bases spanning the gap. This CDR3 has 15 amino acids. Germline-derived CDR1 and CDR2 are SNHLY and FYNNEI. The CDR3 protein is CASSEARSSKNIQYF. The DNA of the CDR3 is TGTGCCAGCAGTGAAGCGAGGAGTTCCAAAAACATTCAGTACTTC.

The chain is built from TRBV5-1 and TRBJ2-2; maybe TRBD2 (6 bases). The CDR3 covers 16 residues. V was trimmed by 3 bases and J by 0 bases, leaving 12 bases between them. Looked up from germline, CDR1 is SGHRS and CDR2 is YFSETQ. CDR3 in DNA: TGCGCCAGCAGCTGGGCCGGGACTTCGAACACCGGGGAGCTGTTTTTT. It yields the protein CASSWAGTSNTGELFF.

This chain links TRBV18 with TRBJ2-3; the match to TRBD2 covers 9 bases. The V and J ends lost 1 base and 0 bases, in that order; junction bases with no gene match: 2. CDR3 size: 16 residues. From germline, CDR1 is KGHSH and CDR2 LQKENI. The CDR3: CASSPRLAGSTDTQYF. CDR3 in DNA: TGTGCCAGCTCACCACGGCTAGCGGGGAGCACAGATACGCAGTATTTT.

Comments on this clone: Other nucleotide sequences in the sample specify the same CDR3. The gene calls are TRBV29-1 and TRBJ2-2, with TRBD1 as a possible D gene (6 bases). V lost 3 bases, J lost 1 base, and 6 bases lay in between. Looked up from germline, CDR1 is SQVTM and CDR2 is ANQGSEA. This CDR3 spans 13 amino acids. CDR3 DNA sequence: TGCAGCGTTGACAGGGGGAACACCGGGGAGCTGTTTTTT. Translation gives CSVDRGNTGELFF.

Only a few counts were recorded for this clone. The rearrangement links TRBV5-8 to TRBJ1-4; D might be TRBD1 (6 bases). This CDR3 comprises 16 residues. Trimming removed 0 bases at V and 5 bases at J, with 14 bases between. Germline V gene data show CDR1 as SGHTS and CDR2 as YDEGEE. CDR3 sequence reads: CASSLDLRGQNEKLFF. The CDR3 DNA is TGTGCCAGCAGCTTGGATCTCCGGGGACAAAATGAAAAACTGTTTTTT.

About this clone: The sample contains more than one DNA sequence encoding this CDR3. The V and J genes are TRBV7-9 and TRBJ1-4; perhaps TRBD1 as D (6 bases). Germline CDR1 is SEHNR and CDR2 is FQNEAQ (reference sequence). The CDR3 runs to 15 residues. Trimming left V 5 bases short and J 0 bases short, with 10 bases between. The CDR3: CASSPRGPTNEKLFF. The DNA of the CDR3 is TGTGCCAGCAGCCCCAGGGGCCCAACTAATGAAAAACTGTTTTTT.

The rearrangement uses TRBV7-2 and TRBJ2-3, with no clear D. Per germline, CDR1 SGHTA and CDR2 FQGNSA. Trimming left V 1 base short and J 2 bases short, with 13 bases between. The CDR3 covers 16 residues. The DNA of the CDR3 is TGTGCCAGCAGCTTAGTAGTGGGGATTCCCACAGATACGCAGTATTTT. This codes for CASSLVVGIPTDTQYF.

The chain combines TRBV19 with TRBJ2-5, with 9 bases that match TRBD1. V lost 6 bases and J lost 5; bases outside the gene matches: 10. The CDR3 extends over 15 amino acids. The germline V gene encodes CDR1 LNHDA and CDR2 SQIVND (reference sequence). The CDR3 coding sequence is TGTGCCAGTAGGCCTACAGGGGGCTTGGGGGAGACCCAGTACTTC. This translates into CASRPTGGLGETQYF.

The chain's CDR3 is CASEGPFNYGYTF. The CDR3 DNA sequence: TGTGCCAGCGAGGGACCCTTTAACTATGGCTACACCTTC. The rearrangement joins TRBV25-1 to TRBJ1-2; possibly TRBD1 for D (5 bases). Germline V gene sequence: CDR1 MGHDK, CDR2 SYGVNS. Trimming left V 8 bases short and J 1 base short, with 11 bases between. The CDR3 loop spans 13 amino acids.

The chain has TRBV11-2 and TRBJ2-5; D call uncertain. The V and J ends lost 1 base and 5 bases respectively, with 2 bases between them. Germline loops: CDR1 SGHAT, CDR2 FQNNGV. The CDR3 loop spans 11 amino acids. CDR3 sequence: CASSLVETQYF. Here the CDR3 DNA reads TGTGCCAGCAGCTTAGTGGAGACCCAGTACTTC.

CDR3 protein: CASSRTDSSYEQYF. CDR3 DNA: TGTGCCAGCTCACGTACGGACAGCTCCTACGAGCAGTACTTC. The chain recombines TRBV18 with TRBJ2-7; TRBD1 is a possible D gene (6 bases). The CDR3 sequence is 14 residues long. Between the trimmed V and J ends, which lost 4 bases and 0 bases, there was a span of 10 bases. Looked up from germline, CDR1 is KGHSH and CDR2 is LQKENI.

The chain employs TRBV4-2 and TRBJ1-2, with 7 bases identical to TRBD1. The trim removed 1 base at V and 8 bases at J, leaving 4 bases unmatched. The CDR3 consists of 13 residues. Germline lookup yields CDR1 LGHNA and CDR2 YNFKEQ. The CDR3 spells CASSQGQGDGYTF. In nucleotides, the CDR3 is TGTGCCAGCAGCCAAGGGCAGGGGGACGGCTACACCTTC.

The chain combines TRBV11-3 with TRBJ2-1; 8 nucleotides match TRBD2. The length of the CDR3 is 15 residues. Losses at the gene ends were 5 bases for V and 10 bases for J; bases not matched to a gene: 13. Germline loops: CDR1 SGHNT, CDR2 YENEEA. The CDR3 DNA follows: TGTGCCAGCAGCCCTGGGGGGACTAGTCTAGGAGAGCAGTTCTTC. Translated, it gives CASSPGGTSLGEQFF.

The CDR3 nucleotides are TGTGCCTTAGGGGGGGGTATGAGTCAGCCCCAGCATTTT. Its protein is CALGGGMSQPQHF. The chain carries TRBV30 and TRBJ1-5; D is possibly TRBD1 (6 bases). Germline V gene lookup returns CDR1 GTSNPN and CDR2 SVGIG (reference sequence). This CDR3 spans 13 amino acids. V gave up 7 bases and J gave up 6 bases, with 16 bases separating them. Full variable domain (rest looked up from reference TRBV30 and TRBJ1-5): SQTIHQWPATLVQPVGSPLSLECTVEGTSNPNLYWYRQAAGRGLQLLFYSVGIGQISSEVPQNLSASRPQDRQFILSSKKLLLSDSGFYLCALGGGMSQPQHFGDGTRLSIL.

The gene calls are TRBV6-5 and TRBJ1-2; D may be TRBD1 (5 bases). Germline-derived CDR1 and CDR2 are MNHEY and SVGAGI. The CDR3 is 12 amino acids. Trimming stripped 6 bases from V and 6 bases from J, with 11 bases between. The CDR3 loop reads CASSRQGNGYTF. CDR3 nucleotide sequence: TGTGCCAGCAGCCGTCAGGGAAATGGCTACACCTTC.

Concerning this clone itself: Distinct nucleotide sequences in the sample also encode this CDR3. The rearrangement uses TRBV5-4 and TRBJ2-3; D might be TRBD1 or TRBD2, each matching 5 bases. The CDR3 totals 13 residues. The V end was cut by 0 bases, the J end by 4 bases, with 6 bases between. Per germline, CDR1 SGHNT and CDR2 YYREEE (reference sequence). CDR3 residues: CASSLVGADTQYF. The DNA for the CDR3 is TGTGCCAGCAGCTTGGTGGGGGCAGATACGCAGTATTTT.

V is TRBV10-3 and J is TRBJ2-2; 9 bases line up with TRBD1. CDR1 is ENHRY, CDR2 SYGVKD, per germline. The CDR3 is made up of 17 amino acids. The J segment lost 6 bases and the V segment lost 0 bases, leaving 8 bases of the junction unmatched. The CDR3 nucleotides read TGTGCCATCAGTGAGTCGACGGGACAGGGAGGATCCGGGGAGCTGTTTTTT. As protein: CAISESTGQGGSGELFF.

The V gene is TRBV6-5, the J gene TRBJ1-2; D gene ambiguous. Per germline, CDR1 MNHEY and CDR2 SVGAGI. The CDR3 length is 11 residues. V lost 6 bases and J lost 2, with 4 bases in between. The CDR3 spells CASRGNYGYTF. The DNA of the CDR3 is TGTGCCAGCAGAGGGAACTATGGCTACACCTTC.

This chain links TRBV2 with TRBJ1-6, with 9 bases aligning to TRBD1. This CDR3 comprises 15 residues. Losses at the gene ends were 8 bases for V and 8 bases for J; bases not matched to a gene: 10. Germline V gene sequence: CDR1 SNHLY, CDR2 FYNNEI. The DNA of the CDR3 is TGTGCCAGCGCCTCACTGGACAGGGGAGATTCACCCCTCCACTTT. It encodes CASASLDRGDSPLHF.

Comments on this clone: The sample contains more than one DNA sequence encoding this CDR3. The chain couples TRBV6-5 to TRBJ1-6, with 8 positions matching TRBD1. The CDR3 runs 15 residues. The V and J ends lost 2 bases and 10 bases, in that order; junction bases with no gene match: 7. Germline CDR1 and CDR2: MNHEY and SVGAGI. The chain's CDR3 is CASSYEGRGRSPLHF. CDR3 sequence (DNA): TGTGCCAGCAGTTACGAGGGCAGGGGGCGGTCACCCCTCCACTTT.